The 12 T cell receptor beta chains given below trace back to one sample, sequenced in a study of brain T cells in children with intractable seizures (dated by TCRdb to the early 2020s). The label giving this sample's time point can be read as: blood from clinic visit 5 months post-surgery; TSC patient then seizure free. The library came from the immunoSEQ multiplex PCR assay. The table was pulled from immuneACCESS by TCRdb, which kept in-frame rearrangements only. Such tables lose some clones; where checked, under half of the loss comes from unresolved V genes, and the rest has no known cause. In this sample the table shows hundreds of thousands of clones, nearly 95% of which occur a single time. 4.5% to 7% of the sample is in the top ten clones. Sequencing used peripheral blood, obtained approximately 5 months after surgery. The receptors stem from a boy under three years old with tuberous sclerosis and intractable seizures.

The rearrangement uses TRBV28 and TRBJ1-1, with D possibly being TRBD1 (5 bases). Deletions cut 6 bases from V and 3 bases from J, with 11 bases between. The CDR3 sequence is 13 residues long. CDR1 and CDR2 (germline): MDHEN, SYDVKM. The CDR3 reads CASRPGQYTEAFF. The DNA of the CDR3 is TGTGCCAGCAGACCAGGACAATACACTGAAGCTTTCTTT.

This chain joins TRBV3-1 (or the pseudogene TRBV3-2) and TRBJ2-3; no clear D gene. Trimming shortened V by 4 bases and J by 0 bases, and 11 bases separated the two germline ends. Germline CDR1 LGHDT, CDR2 YNNKEL (reference sequence). The CDR3 is 15 amino acids. DNA for the CDR3: TGTGCCAGCAGCCCAGGCGGAACTAGCACAGATACGCAGTATTTT. Residues: CASSPGGTSTDTQYF.

The chain recombines TRBV5-1 with TRBJ2-1; D possibly corresponds to TRBD2 (6 bases). From germline, CDR1 is SGHRS and CDR2 YFSETQ. The CDR3 runs 13 residues. The V gene lost 0 bases and the J gene lost 8 bases, with 9 bases spanning the gap. The CDR3 sequence is CASSLGLVDEQFF. The DNA of the CDR3 is TGCGCCAGCAGCTTGGGACTAGTTGATGAGCAGTTCTTC.

The V and J genes are TRBV6-5 and TRBJ2-5, with D unclear. The CDR3 covers 12 residues. V was pared by 6 bases and J by 4 bases, with 9 bases between. Germline V gene lookup returns CDR1 MNHEY and CDR2 SVGAGI. CDR3 amino acids: CASSNSRETQYF. The CDR3 nucleotides read TGTGCCAGCAGCAATAGCCGAGAGACCCAGTACTTC.

The V gene is TRBV30, the J gene TRBJ2-1, with 13 bases fitting TRBD2. CDR3 size: 15 residues. Germline V CDR1 and CDR2: GTSNPN, SVGIG (reference sequence). J was trimmed by 7 bases and V by 0 bases; bases with no gene match: 3. The CDR3 here is CAWSVGLAGLNEQFF. The CDR3 DNA reads as TGTGCCTGGAGTGTGGGACTAGCGGGATTGAATGAGCAGTTCTTC. The whole variable domain, remainder taken from reference TRBV30 and TRBJ2-1, is SQTIHQWPATLVQPVGSPLSLECTVEGTSNPNLYWYRQAAGRGLQLLFYSVGIGQISSEVPQNLSASRPQDRQFILSSKKLLLSDSGFYLCAWSVGLAGLNEQFFGPGTRLTVL.

This chain links TRBV2 with TRBJ1-5; D gene ambiguous. Germline V CDR1 and CDR2: SNHLY, FYNNEI. V was pared by 8 bases and J by 1 base, with 12 bases between. The CDR3 runs 14 residues. The CDR3: CASDRGGSNQPQHF. The DNA of the CDR3 is TGTGCCAGCGATCGAGGCGGCAGCAATCAGCCCCAGCATTTT.

This chain links TRBV3-1 (or the pseudogene TRBV3-2) with TRBJ2-7; perhaps TRBD2 as D (5 bases). Trimming removed 0 bases at V and 5 bases at J, with 8 bases between. There are 13 residues in the CDR3. Germline V gene sequence: CDR1 LGHDT, CDR2 YNNKEL (reference sequence). CDR3 DNA sequence: TGTGCCAGCAGCCAAGATCCCGGGGACGAGCAGTACTTC. Translating it yields CASSQDPGDEQYF.

Here the CDR3 DNA reads TGTGCCAGCAGTTTGACTAACACTGAAGCTTTCTTT. Protein product: CASSLTNTEAFF. The chain uses TRBV28 and TRBJ1-1, with D hard to call. This CDR3 comprises 12 residues. Between the trimmed V and J ends, which lost 3 bases and 2 bases, there was a span of 4 bases. Germline V gene data show CDR1 as MDHEN and CDR2 as SYDVKM.

This clone has a single count. This sequence joins TRBV19 and TRBJ2-1, with TRBD2 matching over 13 bases. The CDR3 length is 16 residues. The germline gives CDR1 LNHDA, CDR2 SQIVND (reference sequence). The V and J ends lost 5 bases and 4 bases, in that order; junction bases with no gene match: 5. DNA of the CDR3: TGTGCCAGTAGTGTCACACTAGCGGGGGGGTACAATGAGCAGTTCTTC. Its translation is CASSVTLAGGYNEQFF.

In DNA form, the CDR3 reads TGTGCCAGCAGCGGCCGGAACACTGAAGCTTTCTTT. This encodes CASSGRNTEAFF. The J gene is TRBJ1-1, the V gene TRBV21-1; whether TRBD1, the table's D call, matches the DNA was not checked. TRBV21-1 has pseudogene status. The CDR3 totals 12 residues.

Only one count was recorded for this clone. This chain joins TRBV3-1 (or the pseudogene TRBV3-2) and TRBJ2-5, with D possibly being TRBD1 (6 bases). This CDR3 is 14 amino acids long. Trimming removed 4 bases at V and 3 bases at J, with 12 bases between. CDR1 and CDR2 from the germline V gene are LGHDT and YNNKEL (reference sequence). DNA of the CDR3: TGTGCCAGCAGCCTCGGGGACACCAAAGAGACCCAGTACTTC. It yields the protein CASSLGDTKETQYF.

The chain employs TRBV15 and TRBJ2-1; D is ambiguous. This CDR3 is 16 amino acids long. The ends were cut back, 0 bases at V and 3 bases at J, with 12 bases in the middle. Germline-derived CDR1 and CDR2 are LNHNV and YYDKDF (reference sequence). This chain's CDR3 is CATSRDPQPIYNEQFF. CDR3 DNA sequence: TGTGCCACCAGCAGAGATCCGCAACCGATCTACAATGAGCAGTTCTTC.